One sample yielded the 4 T cell receptor beta chains listed below, sequenced in a study of high-grade serous ovarian cancer treatment subgroups. The tumor samples were collected prior to definitive surgery or chemotherapy. Generated by immunoSEQ multiplex PCR, the TCRdb table keeps only in-frame clones and is missing some. This sample yields 4,800 or so clones, of which 65% to 70% are seen a single time; around 9.3% belongs to the top ten. The sample comprised tumor tissue. All receptors come from a human donor with high-grade serous ovarian cancer.

The rearrangement joins TRBV9 to TRBJ1-2; D remains unclear. This CDR3 contains 18 residues. V was clipped by 3 bases and J by 4 bases, with 25 bases between them. Germline V gene lookup returns CDR1 SGDLS and CDR2 YYNGEE. Here the CDR3 reads CASSAYLGPGGDSYGYTF. As DNA, the CDR3 is TGTGCCAGCAGCGCATACCTCGGGCCTGGTGGTGACTCCTATGGCTACACCTTC.

This clone showed up just once. The rearrangement links TRBV10-3 to TRBJ1-2; no clear D. V was cut by 0 bases and J by 6 bases, with 14 bases left in between. The V gene's germline CDR1 is ENHRY and CDR2 SYGVKD. The CDR3 loop spans 15 amino acids. CDR3 nucleotides: TGTGCCATCAGTGAGTCGGTGGGAGGGATTAATGGCTACACCTTC. Translating gives CAISESVGGINGYTF.

The chain carries TRBV7-9 and TRBJ2-1, with D uncertain. Trimming removed 1 base at V and 9 bases at J, with 10 bases between. Germline V gene lookup returns CDR1 SEHNR and CDR2 FQNEAQ (reference sequence). This CDR3 region has 13 residues. CDR3 region: CASSLGLGSEQFF. The CDR3 nucleotides read TGTGCCAGCAGCTTAGGACTGGGGTCTGAGCAGTTCTTC. The full variable domain, its missing parts supplied by reference TRBV7-9 and TRBJ2-1, is DTGVSQNPRHKITKRGQNVTFRCDPISEHNRLYWYRQTLGQGPEFLTYFQNEAQLEKSRLLSDRFSAERPKGSFSTLEIQRTEQGDSAMYLCASSLGLGSEQFFGPGTRLTVL.

Here the CDR3 reads CASSQAGEGSYNEQFF. The CDR3, as DNA: TGTGCCAGCAGCCAAGCGGGAGAAGGCTCCTACAATGAGCAGTTCTTC. The chain combines TRBV4-2 with TRBJ2-1, with D possibly matching TRBD2 (6 bases). Germline V lookup: CDR1 LGHNA, CDR2 YNFKEQ. This CDR3 contains 16 residues. Trimming took 1 base from V and 0 from J, leaving 10 bases between them.